A selection of T cell receptor beta chains follows, all from one sample in a study of cytomegalovirus exposure and HLA in healthy donors. Some clones are missing from TCRdb's copy, which holds only in-frame ones; the method was immunoSEQ multiplex PCR. The table shows more than 200,000 clones, with nearly 80% occurring only once. Sequencing input: PBMCs. All receptors come from a male donor in good health and CMV-seronegative. Each CDR3 is given with its conserved first and last residue. Fields, in order: V gene, J gene, CDR3 protein.

>TRBV9|TRBJ2-1
CASMPGEWDNEQFF
>TRBV7-6|TRBJ2-6
CASSPLAGGAGGANVLTF
>TRBV15|TRBJ2-7
CATSRDLGTGIGGRAASYEQYF
>TRBV21-1|TRBJ2-2
CASSKARLPRTRELFF
>TRBV12-1|TRBJ1-5
CASSRTSGQPQHF
>TRBV7-6|TRBJ1-1
CASSWGQNTEAFF
>TRBV7-2|TRBJ2-1
CASSLVLPSRTGAYNEQFF
>TRBV9|TRBJ2-2
CASRTSGNTGELFF
>TRBV7-2|TRBJ2-1
CASSLRRTGVRDEQFF
>TRBV29-1|TRBJ2-1
CSVEGLPDTDNEQFF
>TRBV27|TRBJ2-7
CASSSMTGSYEQYF
>TRBV9|TRBJ2-7
CASSAPGTGGYEQYF
>TRBV28|TRBJ1-1
CASRQGQYTEAFF
>TRBV28|TRBJ1-5
CASSLGGIRNQPQHF
>TRBV11-3|TRBJ2-6
CASSKGQGESSGANVLTF
>TRBV5-6|TRBJ2-3
CASSLRRGGTDTQYF
>TRBV4-3|-
CASSQRAGANYEQYF
>TRBV5-1|TRBJ2-1
CASSFSGRAPYNEQFF
>TRBV19|TRBJ2-7
CASSLDRGNYEQYF
>TRBV5-6|TRBJ2-3
CASSLIFLAGGSTDTQYF
>TRBV28|TRBJ2-3
CASSLIEGAGDTQYF
>TRBV6-1|TRBJ2-7
CASSDRDRGQYEQYF
>TRBV7-9|TRBJ2-3
CASSLESSGATDTQYF
>TRBV28|TRBJ1-1
CASSSPQGLGDTEAFF
>TRBV7-2|TRBJ2-5
CASSLAGGQETQYF
>TRBV7-9|TRBJ1-1
CASSSQDPLEAFF
>TRBV14|TRBJ2-7
CASSQPGQGIPIQHEQYF
>TRBV4-3|TRBJ1-2
CASGLDRSTNYGYTF
>TRBV11-3|TRBJ1-1
CASSFRSYTEAFF
>TRBV6-4|TRBJ2-3
CASSDSPSGSTDTQYF
>TRBV4-3|TRBJ2-4
CASSQDWGGAGKNIQYF
>TRBV6-5|TRBJ1-2
CASSTRTGNYGYTF
>TRBV30|TRBJ2-7
CAWSVLRGGWGEQYF
>TRBV28|TRBJ1-3
CASSLIGAPTGNTIYF
>TRBV27|TRBJ2-5
CASSLGLAGDPQETQYF
>TRBV7-8|TRBJ2-4
CASSQGLALAKNIQYF
>TRBV7-8|TRBJ2-3
CASSSRTSGATDTQYF
>TRBV5-1|TRBJ2-7
CASSLRQRYEQYF
>TRBV11-3|TRBJ1-1
CASSFGQANTEAFF
>TRBV11-3|TRBJ2-1
CASSLGTDTNEQFF